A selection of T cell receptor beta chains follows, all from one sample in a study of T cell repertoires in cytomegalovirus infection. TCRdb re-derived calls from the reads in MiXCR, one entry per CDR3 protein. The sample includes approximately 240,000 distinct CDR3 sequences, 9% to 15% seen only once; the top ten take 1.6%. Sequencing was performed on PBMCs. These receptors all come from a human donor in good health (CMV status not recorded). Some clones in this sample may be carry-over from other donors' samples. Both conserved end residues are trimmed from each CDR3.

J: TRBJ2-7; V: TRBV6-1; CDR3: ASSLGNRGYEQY
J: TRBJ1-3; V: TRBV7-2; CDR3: ASSSTGDGNTIY
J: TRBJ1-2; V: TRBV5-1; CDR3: ASSLGGTANYGYT
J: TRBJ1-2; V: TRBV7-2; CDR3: ASTSTVGYT
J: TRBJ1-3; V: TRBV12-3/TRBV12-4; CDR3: ASSLLPTGVRSGNTIY
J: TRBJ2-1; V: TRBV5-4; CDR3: ASSLGGQGGHEQF
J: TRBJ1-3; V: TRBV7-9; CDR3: ASSVDDYSGNTIY
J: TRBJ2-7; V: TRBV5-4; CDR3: ASSFPDSYEQY
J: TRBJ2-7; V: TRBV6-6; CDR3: ASTHGQVFYEQY
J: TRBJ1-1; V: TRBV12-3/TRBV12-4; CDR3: ASNLGEITEAF
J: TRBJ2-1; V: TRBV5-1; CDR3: ASSLALSVIDEQF
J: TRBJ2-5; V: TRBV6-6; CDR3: ASSPQGGAETQY
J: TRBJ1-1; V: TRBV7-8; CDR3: ASSYHGSGGVNTEAF
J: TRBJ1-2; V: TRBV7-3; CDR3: ASSLLVGEGGYT
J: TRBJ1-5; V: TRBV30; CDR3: AWSALDRDQPQH
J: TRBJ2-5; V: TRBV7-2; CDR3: ASKWDRGVETQY
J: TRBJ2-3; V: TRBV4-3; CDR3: ASSQGLAADTQY
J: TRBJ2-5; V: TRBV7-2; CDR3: ASSSLKGETQY
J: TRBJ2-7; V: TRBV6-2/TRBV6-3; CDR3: ASTYRGQGANEQY
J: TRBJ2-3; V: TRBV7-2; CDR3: ASSLEARFGADTQY
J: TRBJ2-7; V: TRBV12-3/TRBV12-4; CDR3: ASSLAGTGSYEQY
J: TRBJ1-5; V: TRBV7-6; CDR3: ASSLFVDQPQH
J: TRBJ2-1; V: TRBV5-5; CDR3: ASSFDRQPAINEQF
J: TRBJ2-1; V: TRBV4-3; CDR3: ASSLGGGPGDEQF
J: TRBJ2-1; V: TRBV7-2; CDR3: ASSLPGLGQF
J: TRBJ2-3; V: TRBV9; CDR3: ASSPWRGAPDTQY
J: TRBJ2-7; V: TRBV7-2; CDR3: ASSPTPAGLPYEQY
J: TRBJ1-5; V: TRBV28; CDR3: ASRGRTGDNQPQH
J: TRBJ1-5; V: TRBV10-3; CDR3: AISESQGQGASQPQH
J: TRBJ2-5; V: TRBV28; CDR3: ASSPPTSRTQY
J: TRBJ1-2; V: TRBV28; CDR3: ASSSGQPTRYT
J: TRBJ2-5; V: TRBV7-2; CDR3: ASSTEGRTYKGETQY
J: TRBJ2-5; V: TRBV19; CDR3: ASRATSGQETQY
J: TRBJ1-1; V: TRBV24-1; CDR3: ATITPMNTEAF
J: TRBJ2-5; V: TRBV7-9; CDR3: ATQKQETQY
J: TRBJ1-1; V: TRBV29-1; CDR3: SVVGQARGAF